The subject of this entry is one T cell receptor beta chain. In assigning cohorts, the study relied on participant-reported clinical history. CDR1 and CDR2 (germline): SGDLS, YYNGEE. This CDR3 comprises 15 residues. The J segment lost 6 bases and the V segment lost 0 bases, leaving 6 bases of the junction unmatched. This sample is part of a study of blood T cell repertoires in COVID-19. Study-wide context: There were acute and convalescent COVID-19 samples, and they came from the United States, Italy and Spain. PBMCs, B-cell-depleted T cells, or T cells were the source of the cDNA or gDNA that made up the material.

Per the authors' pipeline: From reference gene primer amplification, estimates of nucleated cell counts were derived. Clones were sequenced by immunoSEQ multiplex PCR, and TCRdb holds only the in-frame ones, with some missing. V, J and clone size derive from that table, while D and trimming were established from the DNA sequence. The repertoire holds 150,000 or so clones, around 89% seen once, with 6.6% in the top ten. The sample was PBMCs or T cells enriched from blood (not recorded which). The V call is TRBV9, the J call TRBJ1-2; 9 nucleotides line up with TRBD1. This clonotype originated in a woman aged 45-59 years who had recovered from COVID-19. The CDR3 DNA is TGTGCCAGCAGCGTAGGAGGGACAGGGAATGATGGCTACACCTTC. Its translation: CASSVGGTGNDGYTF.